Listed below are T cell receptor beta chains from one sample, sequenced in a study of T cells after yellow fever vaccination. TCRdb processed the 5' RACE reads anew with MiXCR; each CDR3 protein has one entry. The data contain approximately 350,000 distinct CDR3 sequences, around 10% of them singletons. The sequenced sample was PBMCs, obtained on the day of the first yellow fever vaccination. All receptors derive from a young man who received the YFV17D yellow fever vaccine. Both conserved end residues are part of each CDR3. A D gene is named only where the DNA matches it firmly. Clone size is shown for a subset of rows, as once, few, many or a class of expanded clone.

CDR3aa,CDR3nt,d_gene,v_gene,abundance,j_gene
CASSLWGSGETQYF,TGTGCCAGCAGTTTATGGGGTTCTGGGGAGACCCAGTACTTC,.,TRBV12-3/TRBV12-4,many,TRBJ2-5
CASSLSGAGQGVWNEQFF,TGTGCCAGCAGCTTGAGTGGGGCGGGACAGGGTGTTTGGAATGAGCAGTTCTTC,TRBD1,TRBV11-1,few,TRBJ2-1
CASSGHIPGGGYNEQFF,TGTGCCAGCAGTGGTCATATTCCGGGCGGCGGATACAATGAGCAGTTCTTC,.,TRBV12-3/TRBV12-4,.,TRBJ2-1
CASKHDRVGNSPLHF,TGTGCCAGCAAGCACGACAGGGTCGGTAATTCACCCCTCCACTTT,TRBD1,TRBV27,.,TRBJ1-6
CASRPGQGKGGEKLFF,TGCGCCAGCAGGCCGGGACAGGGGAAAGGTGGAGAAAAACTGTTTTTT,TRBD1,TRBV4-3,.,TRBJ1-4
CSASPRPVNQPQHF,TGCAGTGCTAGTCCGCGGCCGGTCAATCAGCCCCAGCATTTT,.,TRBV20-1,.,TRBJ1-5
CSVDGQAGQGYGYTF,TGCAGCGTTGATGGCCAAGCGGGACAGGGCTATGGCTACACCTTC,TRBD1,TRBV29-1,few,TRBJ1-2
CASSTGLAGMGEQFF,TGTGCCAGCAGCACTGGACTAGCGGGGATGGGTGAGCAGTTCTTC,TRBD2,TRBV7-2,.,TRBJ2-1
CASRVQGPETQYF,TGCGCCAGCAGAGTACAGGGTCCAGAGACCCAGTACTTC,.,TRBV5-1,few,TRBJ2-5
CASRQGGKNIQYF,TGTGCCAGCAGACAGGGAGGCAAAAACATTCAGTACTTC,.,TRBV5-4,.,TRBJ2-4
CATSEGHTDTQYF,TGTGCCACCAGTGAGGGACACACAGATACGCAGTATTTT,.,TRBV24-1,few,TRBJ2-3
CASSDRDTQYF,TGTGCCAGCAGTGACCGGGACACCCAGTACTTC,.,TRBV25-1,.,TRBJ2-5
CASSPGTDSNQPQHF,TGTGCCAGCAGCCCTGGGACAGATAGCAATCAGCCCCAGCATTTT,TRBD1,TRBV11-2,.,TRBJ1-5
CASSLGRQLTDTQYF,TGCGCCAGCAGCTTAGGTCGGCAGCTCACAGATACGCAGTATTTT,.,TRBV5-1,many,TRBJ2-3
CSAQLLAGGNEQFF,TGCAGTGCACAGCTACTAGCGGGGGGGAATGAGCAGTTCTTC,TRBD2,TRBV20-1,.,TRBJ2-1
CASLAWVNTEAFF,TGTGCCAGTCTGGCTTGGGTGAACACTGAAGCTTTCTTT,.,TRBV6-2/TRBV6-3,few,TRBJ1-1
CASADLTTGARAETQYF,TGCGCCAGCGCCGACCTCACTACAGGGGCTAGGGCAGAGACCCAGTACTTC,TRBD1,TRBV5-1,.,TRBJ2-5
CASSGTGDEQFF,TGTGCCAGCAGTGGGACAGGGGATGAGCAGTTCTTC,TRBD1,TRBV12-3/TRBV12-4,many,TRBJ2-1
CASSFAEMNTEAFF,TGTGCCAGCAGCTTCGCAGAGATGAACACTGAAGCTTTCTTT,.,TRBV7-6,many,TRBJ1-1
CASRSGQGRNTEAFF,TGCGCCAGCAGATCTGGACAGGGCAGGAACACTGAAGCTTTCTTT,TRBD1,TRBV4-1,.,TRBJ1-1
CASTISRFSNQPQHF,TGTGCCAGCACTATATCCCGGTTTAGCAATCAGCCCCAGCATTTT,.,TRBV7-2,few,TRBJ1-5
CATSDPKLGEETQYF,TGTGCCACCAGTGACCCAAAATTGGGCGAAGAGACCCAGTACTTC,.,TRBV24-1,many,TRBJ2-5
CASSLHRGQGYGYTF,TGTGCCAGCAGCCTTCACAGGGGGCAGGGGTATGGCTACACCTTC,TRBD1,TRBV7-9,few,TRBJ1-2
CASSHLDRSETQYF,TGTGCCAGTAGCCACCTGGACAGGAGTGAGACCCAGTACTTC,TRBD1,TRBV19,.,TRBJ2-5
CASSLTGGHEQYF,TGTGCCAGCAGCTTAACAGGGGGCCACGAGCAGTACTTC,TRBD1,TRBV7-3,many,TRBJ2-7
CASSLGRGQNTEAFF,TGTGCCAGCAGCTTAGGCAGGGGGCAAAACACTGAAGCTTTCTTT,TRBD1,TRBV7-9,few,TRBJ1-1
CASSLVSGTGKTGYGYTF,TGTGCCAGCAGCTTAGTTTCAGGGACAGGGAAGACGGGCTATGGCTACACCTTC,TRBD1,TRBV11-2,.,TRBJ1-2
CASSRQQNEKLFF,TGTGCCAGCAGTCGACAGCAAAATGAAAAACTGTTTTTT,.,TRBV12-3/TRBV12-4,.,TRBJ1-4
CASSSFLRFLNEQFF,TGTGCCAGCAGTTCGTTCCTCCGATTCCTCAATGAGCAGTTCTTC,.,TRBV27,.,TRBJ2-1
CASSLLVSGDTQYF,TGTGCCAGCAGCCTCCTAGTAAGTGGAGATACGCAGTATTTT,.,TRBV14,few,TRBJ2-3
CASTWGRGGYNEQFF,TGTGCCAGCACCTGGGGGCGGGGGGGCTACAATGAGCAGTTCTTC,TRBD2,TRBV12-3/TRBV12-4,few,TRBJ2-1
CSGGTGGSYNEQFF,TGCAGCGGCGGGACAGGGGGTTCCTACAATGAGCAGTTCTTC,TRBD1,TRBV29-1,few,TRBJ2-1
CAISRGQGGYEQYF,TGTGCCATCAGCCGGGGACAGGGCGGGTACGAGCAGTACTTC,TRBD1,TRBV10-3,.,TRBJ2-7
CASSLEVQQPQHF,TGTGCCAGCAGTTTAGAGGTTCAGCAGCCCCAGCATTTT,.,TRBV12-3/TRBV12-4,many,TRBJ1-5
CASNRLGDSNTGELFF,TGTGCCAGCAACCGCTTAGGGGACTCGAACACCGGGGAGCTGTTTTTT,.,TRBV5-8,.,TRBJ2-2
CASSPASGVYNEQFF,TGCGCCAGCAGCCCCGCTAGCGGGGTTTACAATGAGCAGTTCTTC,TRBD2,TRBV5-1,.,TRBJ2-1
CASSPIRDRAYEQYF,TGTGCCAGCAGCCCGATCCGGGACAGGGCCTACGAGCAGTACTTC,TRBD1,TRBV7-9,many,TRBJ2-7
CASSLVPGQAKNIQYF,TGTGCCAGCAGCTTAGTTCCGGGACAGGCCAAAAACATTCAGTACTTC,TRBD1,TRBV7-9,few,TRBJ2-4
CASSFRGHFQPQHF,TGTGCCAGCAGTTTCCGGGGGCACTTTCAGCCCCAGCATTTT,.,TRBV12-3/TRBV12-4,.,TRBJ1-5
CASSVRGTITGELFF,TGCGCCAGCAGCGTCAGGGGTACCATCACCGGGGAGCTGTTTTTT,.,TRBV5-1,.,TRBJ2-2
CASSTDSGLTDTQYF,TGTGCCAGCAGCACAGATAGCGGACTCACAGATACGCAGTATTTT,.,TRBV7-9,.,TRBJ2-3
CASSSGLITDTQYF,TGCGCCAGCAGCTCGGGACTTATCACAGATACGCAGTATTTT,.,TRBV5-1,.,TRBJ2-3
CASSSPPPSSYNEQFF,TGTGCCAGCAGCTCACCGCCCCCAAGCTCCTACAATGAGCAGTTCTTC,.,TRBV7-2,.,TRBJ2-1
CASSYWGMNTEAFF,TGTGCCAGCAGTTACTGGGGGATGAACACTGAAGCTTTCTTT,.,TRBV6-5,many,TRBJ1-1
CASSGGSYYGYTF,TGCGCCAGCTCTGGGGGGTCCTACTATGGCTACACCTTC,.,TRBV5-1,few,TRBJ1-2
CASRPLRSGNTIYF,TGTGCCAGCAGACCTCTGCGCTCTGGAAACACCATATATTTT,.,TRBV4-2,.,TRBJ1-3
CASSSSDGSNQPQHF,TGTGCCAGCAGTTCCTCCGACGGGAGCAATCAGCCCCAGCATTTT,.,TRBV28,few,TRBJ1-5
CASSAAPGHNTEAFF,TGTGCCAGCAGCGCCGCCCCGGGACACAACACTGAAGCTTTCTTT,.,TRBV9,few,TRBJ1-1
CASSHLGGGELFF,TGCGCCAGCAGCCATCTAGGGGGCGGGGAGCTGTTTTTT,.,TRBV4-1,.,TRBJ2-2
CASSLIGTGSYNEQFF,TGTGCCAGCAGCTTAATCGGGACAGGGTCCTACAATGAGCAGTTCTTC,TRBD1,TRBV7-3,few,TRBJ2-1
CASSHGQQWNTQYF,TGTGCCAGCAGCCATGGACAGCAGTGGAATACGCAGTATTTT,.,TRBV12-3/TRBV12-4,many,TRBJ2-3
CASTPVWRGGVDRYEQYF,TGTGCCAGCACCCCTGTGTGGCGGGGGGGAGTCGATCGGTACGAGCAGTACTTC,TRBD2,TRBV6-5,many,TRBJ2-7